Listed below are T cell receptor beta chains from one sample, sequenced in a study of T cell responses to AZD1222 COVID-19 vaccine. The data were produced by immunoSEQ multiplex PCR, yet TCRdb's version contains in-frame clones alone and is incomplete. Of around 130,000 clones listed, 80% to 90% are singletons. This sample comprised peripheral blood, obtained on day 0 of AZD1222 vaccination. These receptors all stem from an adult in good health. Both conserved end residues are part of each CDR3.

CDR3 protein: CASSGAGPGPGNTIYF
J gene: TRBJ1-3
V gene: TRBV5-5

CDR3 protein: CSAQRDTQYF
J gene: TRBJ2-3
V gene: TRBV20-1

CDR3 protein: CASSLGTGYQETQYF
J gene: TRBJ2-5
V gene: TRBV7-2

CDR3 protein: CAGTREKRETQYF
J gene: TRBJ2-5
V gene: TRBV2

CDR3 protein: CASKRFEGDGYTF
J gene: TRBJ1-2
V gene: TRBV6-5

CDR3 protein: CASSEVNTEAFF
J gene: TRBJ1-1
V gene: TRBV2

CDR3 protein: CASDRSGANVLTF
J gene: TRBJ2-6
V gene: TRBV30

CDR3 protein: CASTSGTGGAWEQYF
J gene: TRBJ2-7
V gene: TRBV19

CDR3 protein: CASSLTGDPNQPQHF
J gene: TRBJ1-5
V gene: TRBV5-1

CDR3 protein: CATRFANSYNEQFF
J gene: TRBJ2-1
V gene: TRBV6-5

CDR3 protein: CASSIGRPSNSPLHF
J gene: TRBJ1-6
V gene: TRBV19

CDR3 protein: CASSTLAGAFQETQYF
J gene: TRBJ2-5
V gene: TRBV7-6

CDR3 protein: CASSLAGTIGYTF
J gene: TRBJ1-2
V gene: TRBV11-3

CDR3 protein: CAWSAFYEQYF
J gene: TRBJ2-7
V gene: TRBV30

CDR3 protein: CASSDSGGADTQYF
J gene: TRBJ2-3
V gene: TRBV6-4

CDR3 protein: CACYRTEAFF
J gene: TRBJ1-1
V gene: TRBV30

CDR3 protein: CASIGVAGGRSEQYF
J gene: TRBJ2-7
V gene: TRBV5-5

CDR3 protein: CAWSVLGRTEAFF
J gene: TRBJ1-1
V gene: TRBV30

CDR3 protein: CASSPVTVVAWELFF
J gene: TRBJ2-2
V gene: TRBV7-8

CDR3 protein: CASSRAAEAFF
J gene: TRBJ1-1
V gene: TRBV3-1/TRBV3-2

CDR3 protein: CASSYSTAGASDTQYF
J gene: TRBJ2-3
V gene: TRBV6-5

CDR3 protein: CASSLGAGQPQHF
J gene: TRBJ1-5
V gene: TRBV5-1

CDR3 protein: CAWRPRGLYYGYTF
J gene: TRBJ1-2
V gene: TRBV30

CDR3 protein: CASSGQMNTEAFF
J gene: TRBJ1-1
V gene: TRBV18

CDR3 protein: CASSPPRVYGYTF
J gene: TRBJ1-2
V gene: TRBV12-3/TRBV12-4

CDR3 protein: CASSMRASRDYEQYF
J gene: TRBJ2-7
V gene: TRBV19

CDR3 protein: CASSWDRVNTEAFF
J gene: TRBJ1-1
V gene: TRBV7-8

CDR3 protein: CASSYRVNTEAFF
J gene: TRBJ1-1
V gene: TRBV5-1

CDR3 protein: CASSMDSVPYNEQFF
J gene: TRBJ2-1
V gene: TRBV6-5

CDR3 protein: CAWSVPGVNEQFF
J gene: TRBJ2-1
V gene: TRBV30

CDR3 protein: CARPNWAFF
J gene: TRBJ1-1
V gene: TRBV5-3

CDR3 protein: CASSPNLEATNEKLFF
J gene: TRBJ1-4
V gene: TRBV18

CDR3 protein: CVTPWSGSSVQLSSYEQYF
J gene: TRBJ2-7
V gene: TRBV27

CDR3 protein: CASSRGQGAPIGNQPQHF
J gene: TRBJ1-5
V gene: TRBV7-2

CDR3 protein: CAILAGPSSPLHF
J gene: TRBJ1-6
V gene: TRBV10-3

CDR3 protein: CASSSEGTAKLTQYF
J gene: TRBJ2-3
V gene: TRBV7-2

CDR3 protein: CASSLNWRSGSTDTQYF
J gene: TRBJ2-3
V gene: TRBV7-3